The text below deals with one TCR beta chain. This record belongs to a study of technical replicates of blood from a handful of donors. Assay: immunoSEQ multiplex PCR; the TCRdb copy retains only in-frame clones and omits some. The sample includes about 78,000 clones, approximately 93% of them seen just once. Germline V CDR1 and CDR2: MGHDK, SYGVNS. Between the trimmed V and J ends, which lost 1 base and 7 bases, there was a span of 8 bases. This CDR3 spans 13 amino acids. The sequencing sample was made of T cells isolated from PBMCs. This sequence originates from a human donor in good health. J is TRBJ2-1 and V is TRBV25-1; D is unresolved. The CDR3 here is CASSEFSLNEQFF. CDR3 sequence (DNA): TGTGCCAGCAGTGAATTCTCCCTAAATGAGCAGTTCTTC.